Sequencing of this T cell receptor beta chain was carried out in a study of blood T cell repertoires in COVID-19. The wider study: Specimens from acute and convalescent COVID-19 originated in the United States, Italy and Spain. T cells, B-cell-depleted T cells, or PBMCs provided the cDNA or gDNA that served as material.

CDR3 size: 13 residues. V lost 5 bases and J lost 2; bases outside the gene matches: 1. Looked up from germline, CDR1 is MNHEY and CDR2 is SVGEGT. Original processing methods: Nucleated cell number was recorded as an estimate derived from reference gene primer amplification. This table comes from immunoSEQ multiplex PCR, and its TCRdb copy is limited to in-frame clones, with some not included. For V, J and clone size, that table is used; D and trimming come from the DNA. This sample yields about 300,000 clones, of which 88% are seen a single time; under 8% belongs to the top ten. This sequence joins TRBV6-2 or TRBV6-3 and TRBJ2-7, with 9 bases matching TRBD1. The material sequenced was peripheral blood. The receptor's source is a woman in her thirties who had recovered from COVID-19. Written as DNA, the CDR3 is TGTGCCAGCAGTCGGGACAGGGCCTACGAGCAGTACTTC. Translating gives CASSRDRAYEQYF.